The clone carrying this T cell receptor (beta chain) has ten or more counts. Its antigen is as yet unknown. Through a sample-barcoded 5' primer and a J-beta primer mix, a second PCR was run for 7 to 11 cycles. TCRdb ran MiXCR on the 5' RACE reads and lists one entry per CDR3 protein. The sample lists around 1.7 million distinct CDR3 sequences, under 30% occurring once. Per-sample PBMC isolation yielded at least 6 million cells. This record comes from a study of blood T cells in healthy people across ages. CDR3 length: 12 residues. CDR1 is MDHEN, CDR2 SYDVKM, per germline. Trimming shortened V by 8 bases and J by 10 bases, and 15 bases separated the two germline ends. Whole-study results and caveats: As naive T cell percentage varied, TCR beta diversity correlated strongly with it. CMV infection status of these donors was not known. Among long-lived donors, naive CD4+ cells were more numerous and diversity higher than in aged donors.

The rearrangement links TRBV28 to TRBJ2-1; tentative D call: TRBD1 (5 bases). The sample taken for sequencing was blood. The source of this sequence is a woman aged 25 to 39 in good health. This CDR3 reads CASWGVSDEQFF. CDR3 coding DNA: TGTGCCAGCTGGGGCGTGAGTGACGAGCAGTTCTTC.